These 18 T cell receptor beta chains came from one sample sequenced in a study of T cells in localized non-small cell lung cancer. TCRdb keeps only in-frame clones here, not all; method: immunoSEQ multiplex PCR. The sample consists of about 29,000 clones, approximately 90% of them appearing once. Sample: peripheral blood, taken before any cancer treatment. The receptor set was obtained from a woman between 35 and 70 years old with stage I lung adenocarcinoma.

The rearrangement links TRBV19 to TRBJ1-5; perhaps TRBD1 as D (5 bases). Germline values: CDR1 LNHDA, CDR2 SQIVND (reference sequence). The CDR3 has 14 amino acids. Trimming stripped 1 base from V and 3 bases from J, with 7 bases between. CDR3 loop: CASSIGQLNQPQHF. CDR3 nucleotides: TGTGCCAGTAGTATAGGACAGCTCAATCAGCCCCAGCATTTT.

In its sample, this clone was seen a few times. V usage is TRBV19 and J usage is TRBJ1-6, with 8 bases that match TRBD1. J was trimmed by 10 bases and V by 7 bases; bases with no gene match: 3. This CDR3 is 12 amino acids long. The germline V gene has CDR1 LNHDA and CDR2 SQIVND (reference sequence). DNA for the CDR3: TGTGCCAGTAAGTCAGGGGGCTCACCCCTCCACTTT. Residues: CASKSGGSPLHF. Variable domain in full (rest from reference TRBV19 and TRBJ1-6): DGGITQSPKYLFRKEGQNVTLSCEQNLNHDAMYWYRQDPGQGLRLIYYSQIVNDFQKGDIAEGYSVSREKKESFPLTVTSAQKNPTAFYLCASKSGGSPLHFGNGTRLTVT.

The rearrangement uses TRBV5-1 and TRBJ1-6, with D maybe TRBD1 (6 bases). The CDR3 extends over 15 amino acids. Germline lookup yields CDR1 SGHRS and CDR2 YFSETQ. V dropped 0 bases and J dropped 7 bases, with 11 bases sitting between them. The CDR3 loop reads CASSLVAGENSPLHF. CDR3 coding DNA: TGCGCCAGCAGCTTGGTGGCAGGGGAAAATTCACCCCTCCACTTT.

The chain is built from TRBV4-1 and TRBJ1-5, with 10 positions matching TRBD1. With 4 bases clipped from V and 4 bases from J, the junction kept 13 bases outside the gene matches. The CDR3 extends over 18 amino acids. CDR1 MGHRA and CDR2 YSYEKL come from the germline V gene. CDR3: CASSLTLFGTGDNQPQHF. The CDR3 coding sequence is TGCGCCAGCAGCCTCACCTTATTTGGGACAGGGGATAATCAGCCCCAGCATTTT.

This chain connects TRBV5-5 to TRBJ2-1; perhaps D is TRBD1 or TRBD2 (5 bases each). CDR3 length: 15 amino acids. Trimming cost V 0 bases and J 5 bases, with 12 bases left between them. Germline CDR1 is SGHKS and CDR2 is YYEKEE (reference sequence). CDR3 sequence: CASSLAGWGNNEQFF. The DNA of the CDR3 is TGTGCCAGCAGCTTGGCCGGGTGGGGGAACAATGAGCAGTTCTTC.

This chain connects TRBV6-1 to TRBJ1-5; D not resolved. CDR1 MNHNS and CDR2 SASEGT come from the germline V gene. V gave up 3 bases and J gave up 2 bases, with 17 bases separating them. This CDR3 has 17 amino acids. CDR3 bases: TGTGCCAGCAGTGACCCGCCCCGGACGGCCCGCAATCAGCCCCAGCATTTT. This gives the protein CASSDPPRTARNQPQHF.

The chain has TRBV2 and TRBJ2-3, with 9 nucleotides matching TRBD1. The germline CDR1 and CDR2 sequences are SNHLY and FYNNEI. V lost 5 bases and J lost 5; bases outside the gene matches: 11. The CDR3 covers 16 residues. The CDR3 DNA reads as TGTGCCAGCAGTACCTGGACAGGGGAGGTTAGAGATACGCAGTATTTT. This sequence encodes CASSTWTGEVRDTQYF. Complete variable domain (other parts from reference TRBV2 and TRBJ2-3): EPEVTQTPSHQVTQMGQEVILRCVPISNHLYFYWYRQILGQKVEFLVSFYNNEISEKSEIFDDQFSVERPDGSNFTLKIRSTKLEDSAMYFCASSTWTGEVRDTQYFGPGTRLTVL.

J is TRBJ1-1 and V is TRBV19; 9 nucleotides line up with TRBD1. The V gene's germline CDR1 is LNHDA and CDR2 SQIVND (reference sequence). Unmatched junction bases numbered 3, after V lost 3 bases and J lost 1 base. CDR3 length: 15 amino acids. The CDR3 nucleotides are TGTGCCAGTAGTATCGGGGGACAGGGGAACACTGAAGCTTTCTTT. It specifies CASSIGGQGNTEAFF. Supplemented by reference TRBV19 and TRBJ1-1, the full variable domain reads DGGITQSPKYLFRKEGQNVTLSCEQNLNHDAMYWYRQDPGQGLRLIYYSQIVNDFQKGDIAEGYSVSREKKESFPLTVTSAQKNPTAFYLCASSIGGQGNTEAFFGQGTRLTVV.

The V call is TRBV2, the J call TRBJ2-7, with D unresolved. The CDR3 is 11 residues long. Germline values: CDR1 SNHLY, CDR2 FYNNEI. The DNA for the CDR3 is TGTGCAACCAAGGGTGGGTACGAGCAGTACTTC. It yields the protein CATKGGYEQYF.

Only one count was recorded for this clone. This chain uses TRBV10-3 with TRBJ1-1; the D gene is possibly TRBD1 (5 bases). Germline V lookup: CDR1 ENHRY, CDR2 SYGVKD. CDR3 length: 15 residues. V was pared by 3 bases and J by 4 bases, with 15 bases between. Here the CDR3 DNA reads TGTGCCATCAGTGAAAAAGGGGCAGGGCGCACTGAAGCTTTCTTT. Amino acids: CAISEKGAGRTEAFF.

The chain combines TRBV7-9 with TRBJ1-3; TRBD1 aligns across 9 bases. Germline trimming cut 5 bases from V and 1 base from J; bases unmatched to any gene: 6. The germline V gene has CDR1 SEHNR and CDR2 FQNEAQ (reference sequence). This CDR3 spans 16 amino acids. The CDR3 is CASSPTGTGSGNTIYF. CDR3 bases: TGTGCCAGCAGCCCCACCGGGACAGGGTCTGGAAACACCATATATTTT.

V usage is TRBV6-6 and J usage is TRBJ1-5, with D unclear. The V end lost 0 bases, the J end lost 4 bases, and 7 bases lay between the germline ends. This CDR3 spans 14 amino acids. Germline V gene sequence: CDR1 MNHNY, CDR2 SVGAGI (reference sequence). The CDR3 nucleotides are TGTGCCAGCAGTTACTCGGGATGGAATCAGCCCCAGCATTTT. Encoded protein: CASSYSGWNQPQHF.

This clone was counted between two and nine times. The V call is TRBV5-1, the J call TRBJ1-4, with a weak D call TRBD1 (5 bases). V was clipped by 1 base and J by 7 bases, with 14 bases between them. In germline, CDR1 is SGHRS, CDR2 YFSETQ. The CDR3 totals 15 residues. The CDR3 DNA is TGCGCCAGCAGCTTGCAGGCGGGACGGGGTGAAAAACTGTTTTTT. This codes for CASSLQAGRGEKLFF.

The V call is TRBV7-2, the J call TRBJ2-1; 7 bases are a match to TRBD2. The CDR3 totals 15 residues. The V gene's germline CDR1 is SGHTA and CDR2 FQGNSA. V dropped 4 bases and J dropped 7; count of bases not matched to a gene: 10. CDR3 sequence reads: CASSSPGLPYNEQFF. For the CDR3, the DNA is TGTGCCAGCAGCTCTCCGGGACTACCGTATAATGAGCAGTTCTTC. The entire variable domain, with the rest obtained from reference TRBV7-2 and TRBJ2-1, is as follows: GAGVSQSPSNKVTEKGKDVELRCDPISGHTALYWYRQSLGQGLEFLIYFQGNSAPDKSGLPSDRFSAERTGGSVSTLTIQRTQQEDSAVYLCASSSPGLPYNEQFFGPGTRLTVL.

CDR3 loop: CASSLSGPNTGELFF. For the CDR3, the DNA is TGTGCCAGCAGCTTATCGGGACCGAACACCGGGGAGCTGTTTTTT. The rearrangement links TRBV7-7 to TRBJ2-2; D might be TRBD1 or TRBD2, each matching 5 bases. The CDR3 sequence is 15 residues long. With 2 bases removed from V and 0 bases from J, the gap between germline ends came to 7 bases. Germline V gene data show CDR1 as SSHAT and CDR2 as FNYEAQ (reference sequence).

Here the CDR3 reads CASSLETRAGTSGDEQFF. The DNA for the CDR3 is TGTGCCAGCAGCTTAGAAACCCGGGCCGGGACTAGCGGGGATGAGCAGTTCTTC. The chain has TRBV11-1 and TRBJ2-1; TRBD2 matches 13 bases. This CDR3 contains 18 residues. V lost 1 base, J lost 8 bases, and 11 bases stayed unmatched. The germline V gene has CDR1 SGHAT and CDR2 FQDESV (reference sequence).

The rearrangement uses TRBV7-3 and TRBJ1-1; D not certain. The V gene's germline CDR1 is SGHTA and CDR2 FQGTGA. Trimming stripped 1 base from V and 0 bases from J, with 9 bases between. CDR3 length: 15 amino acids. The DNA for the CDR3 is TGTGCCAGCAGCTTAAAAGGGTCCATGAACACTGAAGCTTTCTTT. It yields the protein CASSLKGSMNTEAFF.

The V and J genes are TRBV7-2 and TRBJ2-7, with D possibly TRBD2 on 7 matching bases. The germline V and J ends were trimmed by 4 bases and 4 bases, with 17 bases remaining between them. CDR1 is SGHTA, CDR2 FQGNSA, per germline. The CDR3 length is 15 residues. The CDR3 nucleotides are TGTGCCAGCAGCTACCGAGGGGGGGAAAATTACGAGCAGTACTTC. Its protein product is CASSYRGGENYEQYF.